Shown below are 17 T cell receptor beta chains from a single sample sequenced in a study of blood T cell repertoires in COVID-19. TCRdb keeps only in-frame clones here, not all; method: immunoSEQ multiplex PCR. The sample shows tens of thousands of clones, 72% of them seen only once. The specimen sequenced was peripheral blood. These TCRs come from an older woman in a cohort sampled during active or convalescent COVID-19.

This clone was seen repeatedly, ten times or more. The chain combines TRBV30 with TRBJ1-4; D may be TRBD1 (6 bases). Germline V gives CDR1 GTSNPN, CDR2 SVGIG (reference sequence). This CDR3 spans 15 amino acids. The V end lost 4 bases, the J end lost 0 bases, and 12 bases lay between the germline ends. CDR3: CAWTAAGATNEKLFF. CDR3 DNA: TGTGCCTGGACAGCGGCAGGGGCAACTAATGAAAAACTGTTTTTT.

V usage is TRBV28 and J usage is TRBJ1-5; no firm D call. Trimming stripped 5 bases from V and 1 base from J, with 9 bases between. Germline CDR1 reads MDHEN; CDR2 reads SYDVKM. The CDR3 consists of 14 residues. The CDR3 sequence: CASSQTLSNQPQHF. The CDR3 DNA follows: TGTGCCAGCAGTCAGACACTGAGCAATCAGCCCCAGCATTTT.

This chain joins TRBV4-2 and TRBJ1-4, with TRBD1 matching 8 bases. CDR1 LGHNA and CDR2 YNFKEQ come from the germline V gene. Losses at the gene ends were 4 bases for V and 7 bases for J; bases not matched to a gene: 5. The CDR3 spans 14 residues. CDR3 DNA: TGTGCCAGCAGCCTCACAACAGGGGGTGAAAAACTGTTTTTT. Translated, it gives CASSLTTGGEKLFF.

This chain uses TRBV30 with TRBJ1-2; D is uncertain. Germline V gene data show CDR1 as GTSNPN and CDR2 as SVGIG (reference sequence). The CDR3 covers 11 residues. Trimming left V 3 bases short and J 2 bases short, with 4 bases between. The CDR3 DNA reads TGTGCCTGGAGGCAGAACTATGGCTACACCTTC. This sequence encodes CAWRQNYGYTF.

This chain connects TRBV19 to TRBJ2-2; 7 bases are shared with TRBD2. The CDR3 covers 18 residues. The ends lost 0 bases at V and 0 bases at J; junction bases unmatched: 7. Looked up from germline, CDR1 is LNHDA and CDR2 is SQIVND (reference sequence). In DNA form, the CDR3 reads TGTGCCAGTAGTATAGAGGGGAGGGTGTTCGCGAACACCGGGGAGCTGTTTTTT. Its translation: CASSIEGRVFANTGELFF.

The V gene is TRBV5-4, the J gene TRBJ2-1; 7 positions agree with TRBD2. Losses at the gene ends were 4 bases for V and 6 bases for J; bases not matched to a gene: 4. Per the germline V gene, CDR1 is SGHNT and CDR2 is YYREEE (reference sequence). This CDR3 spans 13 amino acids. CDR3 region: CASSHWGGNEQFF. CDR3 DNA sequence: TGTGCCAGCAGCCATTGGGGGGGCAATGAGCAGTTCTTC.

This clone was seen a single time. The chain couples TRBV6-5 to TRBJ1-4, with 7 bases identical to TRBD1. The length of the CDR3 is 13 residues. Germline-derived CDR1 and CDR2 are MNHEY and SVGAGI. With V trimmed by 7 bases and J by 8 bases, 7 bases remained unmatched. The CDR3 is CASTRQGGEKLFF. DNA of the CDR3: TGTGCCAGCACTCGACAGGGTGGGGAAAAACTGTTTTTT.

The rearrangement joins TRBV5-8 to TRBJ2-3; 9 positions agree with TRBD1. V lost 4 bases to trimming and J lost 4 bases; unmatched junction nucleotides: 10. This CDR3 spans 16 amino acids. Germline V gene sequence: CDR1 SGHTS, CDR2 YDEGEE. In nucleotides, the CDR3 is TGTGCCAGCAGCAAAATGCAACAGGGGGCTTCAGATACGCAGTATTTT. Its translation: CASSKMQQGASDTQYF.

The table lists this clone with many counts. The genes are TRBV12-3 or TRBV12-4 and TRBJ2-3; no definite D call. The CDR3 runs to 11 residues. The V and J ends lost 5 bases and 5 bases respectively, with 5 bases between them. The CDR3 loop reads CASSKLDTQYF. CDR3 nucleotide sequence: TGTGCCAGCAGTAAACTAGATACGCAGTATTTT.

The chain employs TRBV28 and TRBJ1-5, with 10 nucleotides matching TRBD1. This CDR3 region has 16 residues. The germline V gene has CDR1 MDHEN and CDR2 SYDVKM. Trimming cost V 4 bases and J 3 bases; bases outside gene matches: 6. In nucleotides, the CDR3 is TGTGCCAGCAGTTCCGGGACAGGGGCACCCAATCAGCCCCAGCATTTT. Its protein is CASSSGTGAPNQPQHF.

This chain joins TRBV19 and TRBJ1-5; 7 bases match TRBD1. J gave up 0 bases and V 9 bases, and 8 bases lay outside the gene matches. Germline V CDR1 and CDR2: LNHDA, SQIVND (reference sequence). There are 15 residues in the CDR3. The CDR3 region has the DNA TGTGCCAGCCAGGGACAGCCTTTTAGCAATCAGCCCCAGCATTTT. Protein sequence: CASQGQPFSNQPQHF.

V usage is TRBV23-1 and J usage is TRBJ2-7; 8 nucleotides match TRBD1. TRBV23-1 is designated an ORF whose function remains uncertain. V dropped 2 bases and J dropped 3; count of bases not matched to a gene: 6. This CDR3 is 15 amino acids long. The CDR3 nucleotides are TGCGCCAGCAGTCAAAAGAACAGGGGGGACTACGAGCAGTACTTC. This sequence encodes CASSQKNRGDYEQYF.

The chain carries TRBV6-5 and TRBJ2-7; D possibly corresponds to TRBD1 (5 bases). The CDR3 length is 13 residues. Germline values: CDR1 MNHEY, CDR2 SVGAGI. V was clipped by 2 bases and J by 3 bases, with 8 bases between them. The CDR3 sequence: CASSYGALYEQYF. As DNA, the CDR3 is TGTGCCAGCAGTTACGGGGCCCTCTACGAGCAGTACTTC.

This clone was seen more than once but under ten times. This chain joins TRBV5-5 and TRBJ1-1, with D unclear. Germline V lookup: CDR1 SGHKS, CDR2 YYEKEE (reference sequence). V was trimmed by 4 bases and J by 7 bases, leaving 8 bases between them. The CDR3 length is 11 residues. The chain's CDR3 is CASSLDIEAFF. The CDR3, as DNA: TGTGCCAGCAGCCTCGACATTGAAGCTTTCTTT.

The V and J genes are TRBV28 and TRBJ1-2; TRBD1 agrees at 7 bases. Losses at the gene ends were 5 bases for V and 4 bases for J; bases not matched to a gene: 10. CDR1 and CDR2 (germline): MDHEN, SYDVKM. The CDR3 covers 15 residues. Here the CDR3 reads CASSRGGIGGYGYTF. The CDR3 region has the DNA TGTGCCAGCAGTCGAGGGGGCATAGGGGGCTATGGCTACACCTTC.

This chain joins TRBV10-3 and TRBJ2-7; TRBD1 might be the D (6 bases). The length of the CDR3 is 16 residues. Trimming took off 4 bases at V and 2 bases at J, with 18 bases between the two ends. Germline assignment: CDR1 ENHRY and CDR2 SYGVKD. The CDR3 nucleotides read TGTGCCATCAGTGGGGTACAGGGAGAAACTACCTACGAGCAGTACTTC. Encoded protein: CAISGVQGETTYEQYF.

The rearrangement joins TRBV2 to TRBJ1-6, with D perhaps TRBD1 (6 bases). The CDR3 contains 15 residues. CDR1 and CDR2 (germline): SNHLY, FYNNEI. V lost 8 bases to trimming and J lost 0 bases, with 11 bases between them. The CDR3 nucleotides read TGTGCCAGCCGGGACACCAGCTCCTATAATTCACCCCTCCACTTT. Protein sequence: CASRDTSSYNSPLHF.